Below, one T cell receptor beta chain is given with its context. What this receptor recognizes is not known. No base qualities exist here, and no much larger clone lies one base off it. Sequenced using an Illumina NovaSeq 6000. cDNA libraries for TCRalpha and TCRbeta were prepared by 5'RACE using constant-segment primers, with sample barcodes and unique molecular identifiers added. Trizol reagent was used to extract RNA from every sample. Libraries were amplified in two PCR steps, with a second sample barcode and Illumina TruSeq adapters added in the second step. Sequencing of libraries was performed on an Illumina NovaSeq with 2 x 150 bp paired-end reads. For the original study's pipeline: With migec v1.2.7, reads were demultiplexed and then collapsed into UMI-guided consensus sequences. With mixcr v2.1.11, UMI consensuses were aligned to TRA and TRB V and J templates and assembled into clonotypes. Expanded or contracted clonotypes were those called significant by both edgeR and NoisET, with noise models trained on biological replicates. For edgeR calls, a false discovery rate-adjusted p below 0.01 and a log2 fold-change threshold of 1 were applied. As an exploratory analysis of dynamics, PCA with hierarchical clustering was applied to max-normalized trajectories of the 1000 most abundant clonotypes. The CD4 or CD8 phenotype of responding clones was assigned using the separately sequenced CD4+ and CD8+ repertoires. Clones were called with MiXCR by TCRdb after fastp trimmed the public reads at Q25, and only in-frame beta chains were retained. Merged by CDR3 protein, the rows form single entries marked with the most common genes and DNA. V and J calls and clone size were set by TCRdb, not the authors. The sample table lists 560,000 or so distinct CDR3 sequences, about 18% of them with a count of one. The ten most abundant clones make up roughly 7.7% of the sample.

The data stem from a study of T-cell memory formation after mild COVID-19 (dated by TCRdb to the early 2020s). A note on the overall study: TCR sequence clusters from the two donors were largely donor specific. The cohort was made up of two young adult volunteers, one female and one male, who were previously healthy. In a couple of donors, T-cell clones that expanded and contracted after mild COVID-19 were tracked by sequencing TCRalpha and TCRbeta repertoires over time.

The investigation overall reported the following: The detection of some responding clones in pre-infection memory suggests that pre-existing cross-reactive memory T cells joined the SARS-CoV-2 response. Only a couple of mild cases were covered by the study, and larger cohorts that include severe cases with pre-infection samples were considered necessary. Contracting CD4+ clones were located mainly in the CM and EM memory subsets, whereas CD8+ clones were found to be enriched in EMRA. Balanced CD4/CD8 phenotypes were observed for clones contracting from day 15 to 85, whereas a bias towards CD4+ was observed for a second wave of clones expanding from day 15 to 37. SARS-CoV-2 specificity of the second-wave clones peaking on day 37 was not confirmed.

Ficoll-Paque density gradient centrifugation was the method used to isolate PBMCs. The receptor was derived from an adult woman who had mild COVID-19 (a few samples of this study predate the infection). The sample titles of this study are shuffled in the database, so cell type and time point are left out; the donor was told from shared clones. The material sequenced was PBMCs or a T cell subset sorted from them (not recorded which).

CDR3 sequence: CASSAFPRLAGVETGELFF. The nucleotide sequence reads as follows: TGTGCCAGCAGCGCCTTCCCGAGACTAGCGGGAGTGGAGACCGGGGAGCTGTTTTTT. The V gene is TRBV7-3 and the J gene is TRBJ2-2; 12 bases in the middle match TRBD2. Trimming accounts for 5 bases at V and 5 bases at J, while the number of junction bases matched to no gene is 15. Its CDR3 holds 19 amino acids, cysteine through phenylalanine. Only the CDR3 region is kept as DNA, spanning 57 bases read in frame from base 1. In the germline V gene, CDR1 corresponds to SGHTA and CDR2 to FQGTGA.